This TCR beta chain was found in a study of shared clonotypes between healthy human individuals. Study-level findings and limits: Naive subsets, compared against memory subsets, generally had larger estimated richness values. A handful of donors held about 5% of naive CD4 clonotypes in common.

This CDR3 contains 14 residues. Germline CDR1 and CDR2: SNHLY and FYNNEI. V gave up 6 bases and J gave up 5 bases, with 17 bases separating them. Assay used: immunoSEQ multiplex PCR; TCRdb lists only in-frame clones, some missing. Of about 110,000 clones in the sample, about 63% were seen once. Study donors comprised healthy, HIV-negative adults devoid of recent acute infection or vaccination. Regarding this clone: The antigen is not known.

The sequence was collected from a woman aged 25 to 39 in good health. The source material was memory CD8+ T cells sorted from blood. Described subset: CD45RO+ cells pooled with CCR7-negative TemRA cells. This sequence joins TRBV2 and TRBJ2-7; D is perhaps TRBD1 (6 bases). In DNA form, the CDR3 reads TGTGCCAGCAGAGAGTGGGGGCACAGGGACGAGCAGTACTTC. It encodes CASREWGHRDEQYF. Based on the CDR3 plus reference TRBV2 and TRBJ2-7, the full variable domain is EPEVTQTPSHQVTQMGQEVILRCVPISNHLYFYWYRQILGQKVEFLVSFYNNEISEKSEIFDDQFSVERPDGSNFTLKIRSTKLEDSAMYFCASREWGHRDEQYFGPGTRLTVT.